This T cell receptor (beta chain) originates from a study of T-cell reconstitution after alpha-beta-depleted transplantation in children. At least ten counts were recorded for this clonotype. Library preparation (for TCRbeta) was performed with unique molecular identifiers. TCRdb analysed the PCR reads with MiXCR anew, one entry per CDR3 protein. The data hold 330,000 or so distinct CDR3 sequences, with 10% observed a single time. Germline assignment: CDR1 MGHRA and CDR2 YSYEKL. The CDR3 length is 16 residues. V lost 5 bases, J lost 7 bases, and 18 bases lay in between. The chain carries TRBV4-1 and TRBJ1-6; D remains ambiguous. This sequence originates from a human donor who donated a stem cell graft to a child with acute lymphoblastic leukemia. The sequencing here drew on PBMCs from the stem cell graft donor, taken from the stem cell graft. Written as DNA, the CDR3 is TGCGCCAGCAGCGGGCCATTGAGGCCGGGGAATTCACCCCTCCACTTT. It codes for CASSGPLRPGNSPLHF.